The rows below give T cell receptor beta chains drawn from one sample of a study of T-cell memory formation after mild COVID-19. TCRdb re-analysed the 5' RACE reads in MiXCR, keeping a single row per CDR3 protein. The sample comprises some 45,000 distinct CDR3 sequences, roughly 27% of which are singletons, and around two fifths rests with the top ten. The sample was PBMCs or a T cell subset sorted from them (not recorded which). The receptors derive from a man younger than 35 who had mild COVID-19 (a few samples of this study predate the infection). Cell type and time point are not known. The CDR3 runs from the conserved cysteine through the conserved F or W. The order of the fields is D gene, clone size, J gene, V gene, CDR3 protein, CDR3 DNA. D genes are given only for firm matches. Rows may omit the clone size; those that give it use once, few, many or a size class.

D gene: -
clone size: -
J gene: TRBJ1-1
V gene: TRBV4-3
CDR3 protein: CASSQDGGTEAFF
CDR3 DNA: TGCGCCAGCAGCCAAGATGGGGGAACTGAAGCTTTCTTT

D gene: -
clone size: -
J gene: TRBJ1-1
V gene: TRBV13
CDR3 protein: CASSDGLGTFF
CDR3 DNA: TGTGCCAGCAGCGATGGACTCGGAACTTTCTTT

D gene: -
clone size: many
J gene: TRBJ2-2
V gene: TRBV12-3/TRBV12-4
CDR3 protein: CASSFGQNTGELFF
CDR3 DNA: TGTGCCAGCAGTTTCGGTCAGAACACCGGGGAGCTGTTTTTT

D gene: -
clone size: -
J gene: TRBJ2-3
V gene: TRBV11-1
CDR3 protein: CASSFGGNTQYF
CDR3 DNA: TGTGCCAGCAGCTTCGGGGGAAATACGCAGTATTTT

D gene: TRBD1
clone size: -
J gene: TRBJ1-5
V gene: TRBV12-3/TRBV12-4
CDR3 protein: CASSPTLAQGVLGNQPQHF
CDR3 DNA: TGTGCCAGCAGCCCTACGTTGGCGCAGGGGGTACTTGGCAATCAGCCCCAGCATTTT

D gene: -
clone size: -
J gene: TRBJ2-7
V gene: TRBV6-1
CDR3 protein: CASLSYEQYF
CDR3 DNA: TGTGCCAGCCTCTCCTACGAGCAGTACTTC

D gene: TRBD2
clone size: -
J gene: TRBJ2-5
V gene: TRBV7-2
CDR3 protein: CASSRPSGGAPETQYF
CDR3 DNA: TGTGCCAGCAGCCGACCTAGCGGGGGGGCCCCCGAGACCCAGTACTTC

D gene: -
clone size: -
J gene: TRBJ2-1
V gene: TRBV7-9
CDR3 protein: CASSTGRYNEQFF
CDR3 DNA: TGTGCCAGCAGCACCGGACGCTACAATGAGCAGTTCTTC

D gene: -
clone size: -
J gene: TRBJ1-5
V gene: TRBV12-3/TRBV12-4
CDR3 protein: CASSFLKFGNQPQHF
CDR3 DNA: TGTGCCAGCAGTTTCCTGAAGTTCGGCAATCAGCCCCAGCATTTT

D gene: -
clone size: -
J gene: TRBJ1-2
V gene: TRBV19
CDR3 protein: CASRDYGYTF
CDR3 DNA: TGTGCCAGTAGGGACTATGGCTACACCTTC

D gene: -
clone size: -
J gene: TRBJ2-2
V gene: TRBV12-3/TRBV12-4
CDR3 protein: CASSLSGELFF
CDR3 DNA: TGTGCCAGCAGTTTGTCCGGGGAGCTGTTTTTT

D gene: -
clone size: -
J gene: TRBJ1-1
V gene: TRBV7-9
CDR3 protein: CASSSTLNTEAFF
CDR3 DNA: TGTGCCAGCAGCTCCACTCTGAACACTGAAGCTTTCTTT

D gene: TRBD2
clone size: few
J gene: TRBJ2-7
V gene: TRBV7-2
CDR3 protein: CASSRSGGLDYEQYF
CDR3 DNA: TGTGCCAGCAGCCGGAGCGGGGGGTTAGACTACGAGCAGTACTTC

D gene: -
clone size: -
J gene: TRBJ1-2
V gene: TRBV7-9
CDR3 protein: CASSSRDINGYTF
CDR3 DNA: TGTGCCAGCAGCTCCCGGGACATAAATGGCTACACCTTC

D gene: -
clone size: -
J gene: TRBJ2-5
V gene: TRBV12-3/TRBV12-4
CDR3 protein: CASSSTETQYF
CDR3 DNA: TGTGCCAGCAGTAGTACAGAGACCCAGTACTTC

D gene: -
clone size: many
J gene: TRBJ1-5
V gene: TRBV7-8
CDR3 protein: CASSGRGDQPQHF
CDR3 DNA: TGTGCCAGCAGCGGAAGGGGAGATCAGCCCCAGCATTTT

D gene: -
clone size: few
J gene: TRBJ1-2
V gene: TRBV5-5
CDR3 protein: CASSLSGENYGYTF
CDR3 DNA: TGTGCCAGCAGCTTGTCCGGGGAGAACTATGGCTACACCTTC